Below are 10 T cell receptor beta chains sequenced from a single sample in a study of blood T cell repertoires in COVID-19. Generated by immunoSEQ multiplex PCR, the TCRdb table keeps only in-frame clones and is missing some. The sample lists about 75,000 clones; 70% to 85% were seen once. Input material: peripheral blood. The receptor source for this set is a woman between 50 and 59 years old with acute or convalescent COVID-19.

V usage is TRBV18 and J usage is TRBJ2-7; tentative D call: TRBD2 (6 bases). The CDR3 has 20 residues. Germline CDR1 reads KGHSH; CDR2 reads LQKENI. Trimming removed 5 bases at V and 0 bases at J, with 29 bases between. The CDR3 DNA sequence: TGTGCCAGCTCAGGGCTTGGGATCACCAATGACTGGAGGGGCTCCTACGAGCAGTACTTC. Protein: CASSGLGITNDWRGSYEQYF.

The chain recombines TRBV9 with TRBJ2-3, with D maybe TRBD2 (5 bases). The CDR3 runs 15 residues. In germline, CDR1 is SGDLS, CDR2 YYNGEE. V was shortened by 4 bases and J by 4 bases, with 16 bases between the two germline ends. CDR3 DNA sequence: TGTGCCAGCAGCCCCGCTAGCACCGGGGCAGATACGCAGTATTTT. The encoded protein is CASSPASTGADTQYF.

The rearrangement uses TRBV5-5 and TRBJ2-2, with D possibly being TRBD1 (5 bases). Germline V gene data show CDR1 as SGHKS and CDR2 as YYEKEE (reference sequence). Trimming cost V 1 base and J 7 bases, with 8 bases left between them. CDR3 length: 13 residues. CDR3 DNA sequence: TGTGCCAGCAGCTTGCAGGGAATCGGGGAGCTGTTTTTT. It encodes CASSLQGIGELFF.

The chain is built from TRBV3-1 (or the pseudogene TRBV3-2) and TRBJ2-1, with D possibly matching TRBD2 (5 bases). This CDR3 contains 14 residues. Trimming removed 0 bases at V and 14 bases at J, with 17 bases between. CDR1 is LGHDT, CDR2 YNNKEL, per germline (reference sequence). The CDR3 region is CASSQDLMDLPKFF. Here the CDR3 DNA reads TGTGCCAGCAGCCAAGATCTAATGGACTTGCCGAAGTTCTTC.

The chain couples TRBV6-5 to TRBJ1-1; tentative D call: TRBD1 (6 bases). The germline V gene encodes CDR1 MNHEY and CDR2 SVGAGI. With 5 bases removed from V and 4 bases from J, the gap between germline ends came to 11 bases. The CDR3 runs 13 residues. Here the CDR3 reads CASSLGGATEAFF. The CDR3 nucleotides read TGTGCCAGCAGTCTTGGGGGGGCCACTGAAGCTTTCTTT.

The CDR3 sequence is CASSPGTGGFQPQHF. CDR3 coding DNA: TGTGCCAGCAGCCCCGGGACAGGGGGCTTTCAGCCCCAGCATTTT. The chain uses TRBV6-5 and TRBJ1-5; 12 nucleotides align to TRBD1. Trimming took 6 bases from V and 6 from J; bases not matched to a gene: 6. The CDR3 sequence is 15 residues long. Germline V lookup: CDR1 MNHEY, CDR2 SVGAGI.

The rearrangement links TRBV5-1 to TRBJ2-5, with TRBD1 matching over 12 bases. CDR3 length: 15 amino acids. With 4 bases clipped from V and 5 bases from J, the junction kept 6 bases outside the gene matches. Germline CDR1 SGHRS, CDR2 YFSETQ. CDR3 coding DNA: TGCGCCAGCAGCGTGGGACAGGGGGCGCGGGAGACCCAGTACTTC. It is translated as CASSVGQGARETQYF.

This chain links TRBV20-1 with TRBJ2-7, with D maybe TRBD1 (6 bases). Germline values: CDR1 DFQATT, CDR2 SNEGSKA (reference sequence). V was clipped by 4 bases and J by 5 bases, with 6 bases between them. The CDR3 length is 10 residues. The CDR3 spells CSANRDEQYF. In nucleotides, the CDR3 is TGCAGTGCTAACAGGGACGAGCAGTACTTC.

The chain uses TRBV27 and TRBJ1-6; tentative D call: TRBD1 (6 bases). The V gene lost 4 bases and the J gene lost 2 bases, with 21 bases spanning the gap. CDR1 and CDR2 (germline): MNHEY, SMNVEV (reference sequence). The CDR3 is made up of 19 amino acids. The CDR3 bases are TGTGCCAGCAGTTCCACCGGGACAAGGCTGCCGGCCTATAATTCACCCCTCCACTTT. Protein: CASSSTGTRLPAYNSPLHF.

V usage is TRBV6-5 and J usage is TRBJ1-1; 8 nucleotides match TRBD1. CDR1 is MNHEY and CDR2 is SVGAGI in the germline V gene. V was clipped by 5 bases and J by 4 bases; unmatched bases: 6. The length of the CDR3 is 14 residues. DNA for the CDR3: TGTGCCAGCAGTCTTCATACAGGGGGCACTGAAGCTTTCTTT. This encodes CASSLHTGGTEAFF.